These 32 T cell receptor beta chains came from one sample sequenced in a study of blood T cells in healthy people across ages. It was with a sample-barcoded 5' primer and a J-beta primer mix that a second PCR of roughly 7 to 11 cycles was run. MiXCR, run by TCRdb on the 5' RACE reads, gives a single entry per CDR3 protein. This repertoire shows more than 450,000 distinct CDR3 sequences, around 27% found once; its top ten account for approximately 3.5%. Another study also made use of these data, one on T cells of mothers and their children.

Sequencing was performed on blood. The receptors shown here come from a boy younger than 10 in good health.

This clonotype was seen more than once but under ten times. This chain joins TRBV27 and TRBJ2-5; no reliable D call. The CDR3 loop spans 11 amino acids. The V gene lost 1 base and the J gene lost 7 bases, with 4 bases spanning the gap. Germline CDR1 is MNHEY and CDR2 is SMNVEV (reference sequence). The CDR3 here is CASSLYGTQYF. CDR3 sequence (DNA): TGTGCCAGCAGTTTATATGGGACCCAGTACTTC.

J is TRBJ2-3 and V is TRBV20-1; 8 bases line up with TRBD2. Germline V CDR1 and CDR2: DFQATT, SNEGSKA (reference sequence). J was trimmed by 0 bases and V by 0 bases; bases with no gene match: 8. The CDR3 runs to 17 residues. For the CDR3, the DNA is TGCAGTGCTAGAGATGTCCTAGCGGGCACTAGCACAGATACGCAGTATTTT. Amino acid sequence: CSARDVLAGTSTDTQYF.

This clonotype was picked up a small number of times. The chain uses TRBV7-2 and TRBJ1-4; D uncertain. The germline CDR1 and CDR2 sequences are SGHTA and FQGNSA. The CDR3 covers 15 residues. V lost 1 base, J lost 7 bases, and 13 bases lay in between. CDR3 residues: CASSLGGVNSEKLFF. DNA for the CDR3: TGTGCCAGCAGCTTAGGAGGAGTGAATAGTGAAAAACTGTTTTTT. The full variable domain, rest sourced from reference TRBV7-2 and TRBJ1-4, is GAGVSQSPSNKVTEKGKDVELRCDPISGHTALYWYRQSLGQGLEFLIYFQGNSAPDKSGLPSDRFSAERTGGSVSTLTIQRTQQEDSAVYLCASSLGGVNSEKLFFGSGTQLSVL.

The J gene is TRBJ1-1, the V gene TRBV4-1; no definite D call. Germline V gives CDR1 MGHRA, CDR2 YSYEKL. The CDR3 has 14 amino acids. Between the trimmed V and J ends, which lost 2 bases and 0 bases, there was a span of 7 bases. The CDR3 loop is CASSQREMNTEAFF. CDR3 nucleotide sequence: TGCGCCAGCAGCCAAAGGGAAATGAACACTGAAGCTTTCTTT.

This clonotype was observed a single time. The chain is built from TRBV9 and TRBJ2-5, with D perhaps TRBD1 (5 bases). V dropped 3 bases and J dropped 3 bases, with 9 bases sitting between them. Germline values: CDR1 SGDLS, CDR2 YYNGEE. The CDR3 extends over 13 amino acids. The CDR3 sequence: CASSGPGKETQYF. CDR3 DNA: TGTGCCAGCAGCGGACCAGGGAAAGAGACCCAGTACTTC.

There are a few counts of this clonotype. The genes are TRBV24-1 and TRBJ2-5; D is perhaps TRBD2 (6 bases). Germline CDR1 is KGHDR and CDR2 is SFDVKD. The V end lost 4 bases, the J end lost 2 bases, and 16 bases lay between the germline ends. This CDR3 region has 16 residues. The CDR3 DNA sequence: TGTGCCACCAGTGACCCCTCTATGGGGGGACAAGAGACCCAGTACTTC. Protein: CATSDPSMGGQETQYF.

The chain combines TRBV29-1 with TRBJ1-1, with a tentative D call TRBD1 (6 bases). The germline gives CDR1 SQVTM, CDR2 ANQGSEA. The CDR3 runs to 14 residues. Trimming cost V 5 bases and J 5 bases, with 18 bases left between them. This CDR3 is CSVLMTLDRTEAFF. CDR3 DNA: TGCAGCGTTCTCATGACCCTTGACAGGACTGAAGCTTTCTTT.

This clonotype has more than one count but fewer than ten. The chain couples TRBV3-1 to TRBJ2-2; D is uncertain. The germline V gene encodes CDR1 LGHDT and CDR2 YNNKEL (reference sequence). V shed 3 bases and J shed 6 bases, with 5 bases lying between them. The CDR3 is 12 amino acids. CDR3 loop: CASSHGPGELFF. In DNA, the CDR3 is TGTGCCAGCAGCCATGGACCCGGGGAGCTGTTTTTT.

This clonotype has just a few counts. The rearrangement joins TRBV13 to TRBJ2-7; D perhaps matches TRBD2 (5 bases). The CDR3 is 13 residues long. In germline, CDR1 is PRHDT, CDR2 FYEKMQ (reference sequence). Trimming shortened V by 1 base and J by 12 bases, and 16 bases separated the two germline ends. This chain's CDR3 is CASSLEGGVGRYF. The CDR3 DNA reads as TGTGCCAGCAGCTTAGAAGGCGGAGTGGGGAGGTACTTC.

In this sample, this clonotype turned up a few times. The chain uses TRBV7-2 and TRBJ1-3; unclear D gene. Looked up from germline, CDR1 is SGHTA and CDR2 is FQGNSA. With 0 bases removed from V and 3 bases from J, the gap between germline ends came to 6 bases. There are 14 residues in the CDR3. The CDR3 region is CASSLASFGNTIYF. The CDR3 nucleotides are TGTGCCAGCAGCTTAGCCAGTTTTGGAAACACCATATATTTT.

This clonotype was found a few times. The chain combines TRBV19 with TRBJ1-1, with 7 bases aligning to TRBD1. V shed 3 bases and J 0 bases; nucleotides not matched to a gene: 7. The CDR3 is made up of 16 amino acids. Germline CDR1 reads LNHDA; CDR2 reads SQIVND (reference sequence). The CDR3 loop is CASSIETGLMNTEAFF. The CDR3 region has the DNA TGTGCCAGTAGTATCGAGACAGGGCTCATGAACACTGAAGCTTTCTTT.

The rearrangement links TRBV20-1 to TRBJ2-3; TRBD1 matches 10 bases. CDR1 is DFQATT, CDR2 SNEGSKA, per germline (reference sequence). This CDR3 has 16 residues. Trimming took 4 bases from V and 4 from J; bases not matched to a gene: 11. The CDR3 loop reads CSANFGTGARSDTQYF. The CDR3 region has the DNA TGCAGTGCTAACTTCGGGACAGGGGCTCGGTCAGATACGCAGTATTTT.

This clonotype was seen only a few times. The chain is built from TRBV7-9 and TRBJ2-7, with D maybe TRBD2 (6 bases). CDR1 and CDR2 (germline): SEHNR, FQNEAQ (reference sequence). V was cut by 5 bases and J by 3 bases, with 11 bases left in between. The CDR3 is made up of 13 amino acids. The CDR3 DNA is TGTGCCAGCAGCCCCTCAGCGGGCTACGAGCAGTACTTC. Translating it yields CASSPSAGYEQYF.

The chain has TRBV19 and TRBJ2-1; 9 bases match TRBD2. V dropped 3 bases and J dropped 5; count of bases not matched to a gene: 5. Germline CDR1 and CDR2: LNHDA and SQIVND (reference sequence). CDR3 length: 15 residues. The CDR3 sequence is CASSMRSGGNNEQFF. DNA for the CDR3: TGTGCCAGTAGTATGAGGAGCGGGGGGAACAATGAGCAGTTCTTC.

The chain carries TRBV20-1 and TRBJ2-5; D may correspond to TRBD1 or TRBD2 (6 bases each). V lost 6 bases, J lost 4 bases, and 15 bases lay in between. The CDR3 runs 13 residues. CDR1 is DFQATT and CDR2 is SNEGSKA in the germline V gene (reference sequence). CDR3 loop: CSAWLGGRETQYF. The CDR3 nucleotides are TGCAGTGCCTGGTTAGGGGGGAGAGAGACCCAGTACTTC.

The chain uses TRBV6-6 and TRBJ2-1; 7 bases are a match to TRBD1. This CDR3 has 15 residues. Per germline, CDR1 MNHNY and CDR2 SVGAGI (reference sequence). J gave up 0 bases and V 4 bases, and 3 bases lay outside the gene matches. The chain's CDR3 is CASSWGQSSYNEQFF. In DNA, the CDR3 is TGTGCCAGCAGTTGGGGACAGAGCTCCTACAATGAGCAGTTCTTC.

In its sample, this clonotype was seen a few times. For the CDR3, the DNA is TGTGCCAGCAGCGTAGACGGGAGTGTGGAGACCCAGTACTTC. This gives the protein CASSVDGSVETQYF. The gene calls are TRBV9 and TRBJ2-5; D perhaps matches TRBD2 (6 bases). This CDR3 has 14 residues. Germline V CDR1 and CDR2: SGDLS, YYNGEE. Trimming cost V 0 bases and J 5 bases, with 11 bases left between them.

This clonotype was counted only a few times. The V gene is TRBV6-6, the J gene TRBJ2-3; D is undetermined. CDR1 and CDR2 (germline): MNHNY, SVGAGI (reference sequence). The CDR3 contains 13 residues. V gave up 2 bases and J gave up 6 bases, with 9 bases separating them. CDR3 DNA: TGTGCCAGCAGTTACGCACCGCCGGATACGCAGTATTTT. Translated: CASSYAPPDTQYF.

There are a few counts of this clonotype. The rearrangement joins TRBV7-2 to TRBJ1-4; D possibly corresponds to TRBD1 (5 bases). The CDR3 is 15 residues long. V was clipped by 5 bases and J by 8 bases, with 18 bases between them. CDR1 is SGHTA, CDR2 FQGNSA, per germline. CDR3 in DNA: TGTGCCAGCAGCCGGAGCGGGACTCGAGGAGAAAAACTGTTTTTT. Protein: CASSRSGTRGEKLFF.

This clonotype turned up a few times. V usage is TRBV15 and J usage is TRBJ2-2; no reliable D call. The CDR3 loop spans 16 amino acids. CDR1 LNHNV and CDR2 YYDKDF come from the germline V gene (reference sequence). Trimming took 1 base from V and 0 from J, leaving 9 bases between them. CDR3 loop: CATSRVRQTNTGELFF. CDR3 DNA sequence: TGTGCCACCAGCAGAGTAAGGCAAACGAACACCGGGGAGCTGTTTTTT.

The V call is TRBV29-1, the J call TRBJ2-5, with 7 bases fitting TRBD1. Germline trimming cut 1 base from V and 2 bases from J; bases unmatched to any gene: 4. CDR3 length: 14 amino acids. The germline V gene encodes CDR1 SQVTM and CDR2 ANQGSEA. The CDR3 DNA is TGCAGCGTTGAAGGGGACAGAGTTCAAGAGACCCAGTACTTC. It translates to CSVEGDRVQETQYF.

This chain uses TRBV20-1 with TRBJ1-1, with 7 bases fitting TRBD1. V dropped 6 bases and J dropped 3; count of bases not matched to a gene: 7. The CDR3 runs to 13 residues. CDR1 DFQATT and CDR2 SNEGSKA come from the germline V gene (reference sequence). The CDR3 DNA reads TGCAGTGCCCGGGAGGGGGCCGACACTGAAGCTTTCTTT. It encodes CSAREGADTEAFF.

The CDR3 region has the DNA TGTGCCTGGAGTGATGGACAGCTCGACACTGAAGCTTTCTTT. As protein: CAWSDGQLDTEAFF. V gene TRBV30 combines with J gene TRBJ1-1; D may be TRBD1 (6 bases). The CDR3 is made up of 14 amino acids. Germline V gene sequence: CDR1 GTSNPN, CDR2 SVGIG (reference sequence). V gave up 1 base and J gave up 3 bases, with 12 bases separating them.

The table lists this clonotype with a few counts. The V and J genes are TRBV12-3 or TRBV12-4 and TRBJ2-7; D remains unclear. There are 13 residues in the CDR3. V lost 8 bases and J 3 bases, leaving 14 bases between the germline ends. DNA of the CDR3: TGTGCCAGCGGGCGCGGTGTTGACTACGAGCAGTACTTC. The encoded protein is CASGRGVDYEQYF.

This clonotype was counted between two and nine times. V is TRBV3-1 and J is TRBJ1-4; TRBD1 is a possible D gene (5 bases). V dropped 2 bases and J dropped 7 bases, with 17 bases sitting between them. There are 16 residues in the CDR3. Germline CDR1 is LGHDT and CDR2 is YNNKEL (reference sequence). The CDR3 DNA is TGTGCCAGCAGCCAACTGGGACGTCGATCGGGTGAAAAACTGTTTTTT. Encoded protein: CASSQLGRRSGEKLFF. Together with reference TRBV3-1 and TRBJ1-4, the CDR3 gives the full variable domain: DTAVSQTPKYLVTQMGNDKSIKCEQNLGHDTMYWYKQDSKKFLKIMFSYNNKELIINETVPNRFSPKSPDKAHLNLHINSLELGDSAVYFCASSQLGRRSGEKLFFGSGTQLSVL.

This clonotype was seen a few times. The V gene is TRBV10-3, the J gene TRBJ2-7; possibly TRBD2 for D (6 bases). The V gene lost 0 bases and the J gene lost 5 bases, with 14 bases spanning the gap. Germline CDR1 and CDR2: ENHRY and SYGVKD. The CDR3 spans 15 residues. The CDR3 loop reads CAISESLAPRDEQYF. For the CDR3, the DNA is TGTGCCATCAGTGAGTCACTAGCCCCGAGGGACGAGCAGTACTTC.

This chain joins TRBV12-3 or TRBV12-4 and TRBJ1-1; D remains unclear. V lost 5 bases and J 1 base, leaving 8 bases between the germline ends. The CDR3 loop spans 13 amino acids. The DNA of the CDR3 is TGTGCCAGCAGTAAATTACAGAACACTGAAGCTTTCTTT. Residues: CASSKLQNTEAFF.

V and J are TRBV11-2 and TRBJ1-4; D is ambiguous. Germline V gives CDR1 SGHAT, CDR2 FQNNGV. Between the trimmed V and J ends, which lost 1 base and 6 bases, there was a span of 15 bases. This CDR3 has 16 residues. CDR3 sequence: CASSLVVEVMHEKLFF. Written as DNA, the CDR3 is TGTGCCAGCAGCTTAGTAGTCGAAGTAATGCATGAAAAACTGTTTTTT.

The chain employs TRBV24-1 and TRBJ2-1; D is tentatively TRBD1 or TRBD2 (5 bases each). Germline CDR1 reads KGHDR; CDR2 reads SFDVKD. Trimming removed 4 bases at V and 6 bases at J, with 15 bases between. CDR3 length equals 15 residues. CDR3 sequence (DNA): TGTGCCACCAGTGACCCCGTTAAGAGGGGCAATGAGCAGTTCTTC. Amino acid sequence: CATSDPVKRGNEQFF.

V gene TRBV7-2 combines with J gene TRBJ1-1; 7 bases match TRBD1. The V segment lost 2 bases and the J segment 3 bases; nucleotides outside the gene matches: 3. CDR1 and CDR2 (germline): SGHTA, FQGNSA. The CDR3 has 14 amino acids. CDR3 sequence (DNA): TGTGCCAGCAGCTTAAGCACAGGGGACACTGAAGCTTTCTTT. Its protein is CASSLSTGDTEAFF.

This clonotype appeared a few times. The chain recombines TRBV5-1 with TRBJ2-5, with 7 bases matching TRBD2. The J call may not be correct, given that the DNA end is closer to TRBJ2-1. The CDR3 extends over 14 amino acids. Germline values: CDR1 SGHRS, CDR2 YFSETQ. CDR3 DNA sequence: TGCGCCAGCAGCCCCTCGAGCGGGGACAATGAGCAGTTCTTC. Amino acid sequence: CASSPSSGDNEQFF.

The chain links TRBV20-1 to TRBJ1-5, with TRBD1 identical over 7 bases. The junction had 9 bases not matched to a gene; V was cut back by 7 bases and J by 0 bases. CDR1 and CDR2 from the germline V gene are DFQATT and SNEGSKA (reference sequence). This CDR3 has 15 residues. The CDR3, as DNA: TGCAGTGTTACTACACAGGGGAATAGCAATCAGCCCCAGCATTTT. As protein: CSVTTQGNSNQPQHF.